One T cell receptor (beta chain) is described in this entry. The source of the sample is a study of blood T cell repertoires in COVID-19. In the study's own analysis: Estimation of nucleated cell counts was performed using reference gene primer amplification. Produced via immunoSEQ multiplex PCR; TCRdb's table is partial and in-frame only. The D gene and trimming were derived from the DNA, and the V and J assignments and clone size from that table. There are around 280,000 clones in the sample; approximately 86% occur only once, and 1% to 1.5% lies in the top ten. The sequenced material came from peripheral blood. The clonotype was recovered from a man in his 70s with acute or convalescent COVID-19.

In nucleotides, the CDR3 is TGTGCCAGCAGCCGTTTAGCCGGGAACACTGAAGCTTTCTTT. It specifies CASSRLAGNTEAFF. The chain joins TRBV3-1 (or the pseudogene TRBV3-2) to TRBJ1-1; D not resolved. V was cut by 4 bases and J by 1 base, with 10 bases left in between. This CDR3 contains 14 residues. Germline V CDR1 and CDR2: LGHDT, YNNKEL (reference sequence).